The clone carrying this TCR beta chain has just one count. These data are taken from a study of blood T cell repertoires in COVID-19. The repertoire was sequenced with immunoSEQ multiplex PCR; TCRdb's copy has only in-frame clones and lacks some. The table has more than 95,000 clones, roughly 79% seen once. The CDR3 runs 15 residues. V lost 5 bases to trimming and J lost 7 bases, with 17 bases between them. The germline gives CDR1 SEHNR, CDR2 FQNEAQ (reference sequence). The sequenced material came from peripheral blood. The chain combines TRBV7-9 with TRBJ1-4; a possible D gene is TRBD1 (6 bases). The sequence was collected from a woman aged 70-85 years with acute or convalescent COVID-19. CDR3 bases: TGTGCCAGCAGCCCGGTAGACAGGAGCGGTGAAAAACTGTTTTTT. Residues: CASSPVDRSGEKLFF.